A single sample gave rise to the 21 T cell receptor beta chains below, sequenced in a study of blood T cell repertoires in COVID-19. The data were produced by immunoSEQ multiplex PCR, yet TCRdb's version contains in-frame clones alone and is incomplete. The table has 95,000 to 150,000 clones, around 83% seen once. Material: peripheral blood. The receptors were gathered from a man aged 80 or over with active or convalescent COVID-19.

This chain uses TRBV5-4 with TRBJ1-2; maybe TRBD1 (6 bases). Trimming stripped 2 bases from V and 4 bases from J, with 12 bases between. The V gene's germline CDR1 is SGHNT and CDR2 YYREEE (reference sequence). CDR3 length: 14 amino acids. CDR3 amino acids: CASSFRTDGYGYTF. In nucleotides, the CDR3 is TGTGCCAGCAGCTTCAGGACAGATGGCTATGGCTACACCTTC.

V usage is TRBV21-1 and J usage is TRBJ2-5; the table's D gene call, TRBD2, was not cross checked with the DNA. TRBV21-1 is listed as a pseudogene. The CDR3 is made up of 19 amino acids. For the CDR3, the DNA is TGTGCCAGCAGCAAAGCGCAGGGGACTAGCGGGGGCCACCAAGAGACCCAGTACTTC. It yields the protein CASSKAQGTSGGHQETQYF.

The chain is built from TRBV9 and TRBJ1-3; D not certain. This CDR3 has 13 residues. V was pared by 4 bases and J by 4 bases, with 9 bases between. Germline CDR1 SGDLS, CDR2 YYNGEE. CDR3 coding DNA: TGTGCCAGCAGCACAACCGGGGGAAACACCATATATTTT. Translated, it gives CASSTTGGNTIYF.

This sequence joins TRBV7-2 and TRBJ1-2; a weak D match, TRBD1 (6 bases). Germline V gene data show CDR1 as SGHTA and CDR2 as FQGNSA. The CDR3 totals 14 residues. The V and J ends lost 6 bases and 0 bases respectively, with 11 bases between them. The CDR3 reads CASSSGTTNYGYTF. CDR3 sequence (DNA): TGTGCCAGCAGTTCCGGGACAACTAACTATGGCTACACCTTC.

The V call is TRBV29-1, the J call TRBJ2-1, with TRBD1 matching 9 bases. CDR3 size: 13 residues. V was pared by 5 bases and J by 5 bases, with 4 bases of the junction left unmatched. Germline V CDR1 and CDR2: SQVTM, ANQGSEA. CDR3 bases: TGCAGCGTTATGCGGACAGGGGACAATGAGCAGTTCTTC. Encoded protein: CSVMRTGDNEQFF.

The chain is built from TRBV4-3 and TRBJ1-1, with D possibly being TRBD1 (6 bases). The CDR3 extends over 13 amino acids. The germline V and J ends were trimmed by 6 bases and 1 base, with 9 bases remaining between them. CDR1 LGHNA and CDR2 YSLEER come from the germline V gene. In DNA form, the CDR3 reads TGCGCCAGCAGGGGGGCCGGGAACACTGAAGCTTTCTTT. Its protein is CASRGAGNTEAFF.

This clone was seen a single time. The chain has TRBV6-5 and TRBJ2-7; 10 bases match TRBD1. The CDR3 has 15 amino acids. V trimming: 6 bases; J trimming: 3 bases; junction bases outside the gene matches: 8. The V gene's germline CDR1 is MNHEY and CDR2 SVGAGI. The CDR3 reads CASRTGTGAVYEQYF. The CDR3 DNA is TGTGCCAGCAGAACCGGGACAGGGGCCGTCTACGAGCAGTACTTC.

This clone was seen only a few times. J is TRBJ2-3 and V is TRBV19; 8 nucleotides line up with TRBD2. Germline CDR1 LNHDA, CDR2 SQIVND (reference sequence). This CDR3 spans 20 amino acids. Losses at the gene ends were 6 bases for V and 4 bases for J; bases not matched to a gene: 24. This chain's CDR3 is CASSHWAGGGGPSAADTQYF. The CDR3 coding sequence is TGTGCCAGTAGCCACTGGGCGGGAGGCGGGGGGCCTTCAGCGGCAGATACGCAGTATTTT. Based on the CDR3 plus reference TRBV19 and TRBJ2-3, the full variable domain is DGGITQSPKYLFRKEGQNVTLSCEQNLNHDAMYWYRQDPGQGLRLIYYSQIVNDFQKGDIAEGYSVSREKKESFPLTVTSAQKNPTAFYLCASSHWAGGGGPSAADTQYFGPGTRLTVL.

The CDR3, as DNA: TGTGCCAGCAGCTCCCGACTAGCGGGGGCCATCTTCGGGAATGAGCAGTTCTTC. Translating it yields CASSSRLAGAIFGNEQFF. The genes are TRBV9 and TRBJ2-1, with 12 bases lining up with TRBD2. The germline V gene encodes CDR1 SGDLS and CDR2 YYNGEE. This CDR3 contains 18 residues. The V gene end was trimmed by 4 bases and the J gene end by 7 bases; junction bases not matched to a gene: 15.

The CDR3 here is CATSMTSGANVLTF. DNA of the CDR3: TGTGCCACCTCAATGACATCTGGGGCCAACGTCCTGACTTTC. The gene calls are TRBV27 and TRBJ2-6; D is ambiguous. The V and J ends lost 10 bases and 1 base respectively, with 11 bases between them. The CDR3 loop spans 14 amino acids. The V gene's germline CDR1 is MNHEY and CDR2 SMNVEV (reference sequence).

In nucleotides, the CDR3 is TGTGCCAGCAGCTCATTTCAGGGTTCTAACTATGGCTACACCTTC. Amino acid sequence: CASSSFQGSNYGYTF. The chain links TRBV3-1 (or the pseudogene TRBV3-2) to TRBJ1-2; possible D gene TRBD1, 5 bases. CDR3 length equals 15 residues. V dropped 5 bases and J dropped 0 bases, with 13 bases sitting between them. Germline V gene sequence: CDR1 LGHDT, CDR2 YNNKEL (reference sequence).

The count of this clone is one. The CDR3 spells CASSEEETLFPYEQYF. The DNA for the CDR3 is TGTGCCAGCAGTGAAGAGGAGACTCTCTTCCCCTACGAGCAGTACTTC. The chain recombines TRBV6-1 with TRBJ2-7; D not certain. The V end lost 1 base, the J end lost 2 bases, and 15 bases lay between the germline ends. The CDR3 runs to 16 residues. In germline, CDR1 is MNHNS, CDR2 SASEGT.

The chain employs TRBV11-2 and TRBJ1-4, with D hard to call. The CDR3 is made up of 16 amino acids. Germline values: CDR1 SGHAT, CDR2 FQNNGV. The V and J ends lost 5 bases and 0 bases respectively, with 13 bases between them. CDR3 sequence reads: CASSPSGRATNEKLFF. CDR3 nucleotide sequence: TGTGCCAGCAGCCCTTCGGGGAGGGCAACTAATGAAAAACTGTTTTTT.

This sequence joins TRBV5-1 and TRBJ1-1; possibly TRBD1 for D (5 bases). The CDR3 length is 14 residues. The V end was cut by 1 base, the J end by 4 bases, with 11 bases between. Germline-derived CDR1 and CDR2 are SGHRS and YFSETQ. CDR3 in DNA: TGCGCCAGCAGCTTGAGGGGTGATGGCACTGAAGCTTTCTTT. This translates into CASSLRGDGTEAFF.

For the CDR3, the DNA is TGTGCCAGCAGCCCCCGGGGGGTTGAGACCCAGTACTTC. Translation gives CASSPRGVETQYF. The chain is built from TRBV12-3 or TRBV12-4 and TRBJ2-5, with 7 bases lining up with TRBD2. The CDR3 totals 13 residues. V trimming: 6 bases; J trimming: 5 bases; junction bases outside the gene matches: 6.

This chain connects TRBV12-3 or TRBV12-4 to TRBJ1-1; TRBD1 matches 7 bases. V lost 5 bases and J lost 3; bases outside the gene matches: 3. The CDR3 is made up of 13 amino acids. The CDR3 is CASSPQGYTEAFF. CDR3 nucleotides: TGTGCCAGCAGTCCACAGGGGTACACTGAAGCTTTCTTT.

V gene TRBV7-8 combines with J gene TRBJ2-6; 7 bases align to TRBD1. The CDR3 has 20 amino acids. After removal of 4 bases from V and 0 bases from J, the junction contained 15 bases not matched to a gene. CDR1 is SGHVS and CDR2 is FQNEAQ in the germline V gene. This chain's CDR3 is CASSSPGTEGASSGANVLTF. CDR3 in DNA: TGTGCCAGCAGCTCTCCCGGGACAGAGGGGGCGAGCTCTGGGGCCAACGTCCTGACTTTC.

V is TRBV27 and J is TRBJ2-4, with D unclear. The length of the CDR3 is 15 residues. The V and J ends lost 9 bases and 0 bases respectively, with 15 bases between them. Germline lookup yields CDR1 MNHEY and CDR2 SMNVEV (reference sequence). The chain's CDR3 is CARSPEILAKNIQYF. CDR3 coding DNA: TGTGCCAGAAGTCCGGAGATCCTAGCCAAAAACATTCAGTACTTC.

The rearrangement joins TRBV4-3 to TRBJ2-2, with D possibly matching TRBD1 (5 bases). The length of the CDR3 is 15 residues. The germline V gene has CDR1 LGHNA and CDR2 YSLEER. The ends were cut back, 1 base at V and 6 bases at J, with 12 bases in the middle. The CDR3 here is CASSQVKKGAGELFF. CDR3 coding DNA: TGCGCCAGCAGCCAAGTCAAAAAAGGGGCCGGGGAGCTGTTTTTT.

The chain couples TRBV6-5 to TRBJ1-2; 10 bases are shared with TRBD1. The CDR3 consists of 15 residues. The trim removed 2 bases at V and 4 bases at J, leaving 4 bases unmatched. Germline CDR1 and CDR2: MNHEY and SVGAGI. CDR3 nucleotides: TGTGCCAGCAGTTACGCCGACAGGGGGCCCTATGGCTACACCTTC. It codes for CASSYADRGPYGYTF.

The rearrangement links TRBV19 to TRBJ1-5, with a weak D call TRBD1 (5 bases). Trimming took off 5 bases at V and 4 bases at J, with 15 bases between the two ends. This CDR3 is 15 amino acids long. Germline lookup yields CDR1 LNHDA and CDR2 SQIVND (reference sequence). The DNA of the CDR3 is TGTGCCAGTAGTCCCTCGAGCGGGGCAAATCAGCCCCAGCATTTT. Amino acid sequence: CASSPSSGANQPQHF. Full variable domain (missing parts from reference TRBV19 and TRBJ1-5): DGGITQSPKYLFRKEGQNVTLSCEQNLNHDAMYWYRQDPGQGLRLIYYSQIVNDFQKGDIAEGYSVSREKKESFPLTVTSAQKNPTAFYLCASSPSSGANQPQHFGDGTRLSIL.